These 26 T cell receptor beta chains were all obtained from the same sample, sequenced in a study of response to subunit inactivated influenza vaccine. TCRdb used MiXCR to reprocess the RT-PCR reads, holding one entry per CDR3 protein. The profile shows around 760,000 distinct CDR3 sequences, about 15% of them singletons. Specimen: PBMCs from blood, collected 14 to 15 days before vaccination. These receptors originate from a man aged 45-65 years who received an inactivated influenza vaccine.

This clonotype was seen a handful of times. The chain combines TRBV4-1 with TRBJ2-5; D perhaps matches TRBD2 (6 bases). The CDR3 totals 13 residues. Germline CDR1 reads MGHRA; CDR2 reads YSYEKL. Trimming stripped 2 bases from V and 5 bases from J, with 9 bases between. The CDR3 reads CASSQWGRETQYF. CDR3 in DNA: TGCGCCAGCAGCCAATGGGGGAGGGAGACCCAGTACTTC.

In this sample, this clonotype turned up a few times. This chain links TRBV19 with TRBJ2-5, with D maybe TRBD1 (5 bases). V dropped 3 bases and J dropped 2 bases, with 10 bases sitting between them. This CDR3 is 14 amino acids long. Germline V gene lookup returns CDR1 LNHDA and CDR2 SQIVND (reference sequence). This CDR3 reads CASSIRDSQETQYF. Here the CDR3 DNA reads TGTGCCAGTAGTATCCGTGACAGTCAAGAGACCCAGTACTTC.

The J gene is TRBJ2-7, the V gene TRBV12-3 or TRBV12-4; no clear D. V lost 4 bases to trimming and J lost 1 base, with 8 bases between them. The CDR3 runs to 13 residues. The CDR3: CASSWALSYEQYF. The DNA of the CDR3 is TGTGCCAGCAGTTGGGCCTTGTCCTACGAGCAGTACTTC.

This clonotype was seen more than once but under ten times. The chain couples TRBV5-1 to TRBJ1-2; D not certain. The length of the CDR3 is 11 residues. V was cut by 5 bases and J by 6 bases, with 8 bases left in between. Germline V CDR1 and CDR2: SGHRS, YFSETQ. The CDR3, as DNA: TGCGCCAGCAGAGGGCTGGATGGCTACACCTTC. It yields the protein CASRGLDGYTF.

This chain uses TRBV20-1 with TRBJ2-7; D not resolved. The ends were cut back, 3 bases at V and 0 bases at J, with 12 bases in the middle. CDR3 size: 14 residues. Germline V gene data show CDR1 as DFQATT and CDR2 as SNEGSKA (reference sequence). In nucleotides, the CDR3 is TGCAGTGCTAGGCGCACCATAAGCTCCTACGAGCAGTACTTC. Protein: CSARRTISSYEQYF.

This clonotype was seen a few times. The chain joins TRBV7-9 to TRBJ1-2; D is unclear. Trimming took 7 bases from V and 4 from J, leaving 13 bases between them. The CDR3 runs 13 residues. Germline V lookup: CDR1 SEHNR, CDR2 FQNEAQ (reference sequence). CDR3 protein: CASTLGGIYGYTF. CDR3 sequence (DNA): TGTGCCAGCACACTGGGAGGAATCTATGGCTACACCTTC.

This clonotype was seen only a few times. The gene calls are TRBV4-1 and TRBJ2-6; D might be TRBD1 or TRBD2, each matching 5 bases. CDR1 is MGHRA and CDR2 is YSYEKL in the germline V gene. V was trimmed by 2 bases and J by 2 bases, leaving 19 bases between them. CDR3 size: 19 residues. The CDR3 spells CASSQKLGWGMTGANVLTF. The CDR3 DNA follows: TGCGCCAGCAGCCAAAAGTTGGGATGGGGGATGACTGGGGCCAACGTCCTGACTTTC.

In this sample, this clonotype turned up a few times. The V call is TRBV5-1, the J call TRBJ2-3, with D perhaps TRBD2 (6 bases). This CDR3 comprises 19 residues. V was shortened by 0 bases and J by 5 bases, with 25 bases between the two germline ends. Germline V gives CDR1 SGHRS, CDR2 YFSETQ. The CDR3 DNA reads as TGCGCCAGCAGCTTGGCCCCGCAAAGCGTCCGCTTGACTAGAGATACGCAGTATTTT. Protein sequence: CASSLAPQSVRLTRDTQYF.

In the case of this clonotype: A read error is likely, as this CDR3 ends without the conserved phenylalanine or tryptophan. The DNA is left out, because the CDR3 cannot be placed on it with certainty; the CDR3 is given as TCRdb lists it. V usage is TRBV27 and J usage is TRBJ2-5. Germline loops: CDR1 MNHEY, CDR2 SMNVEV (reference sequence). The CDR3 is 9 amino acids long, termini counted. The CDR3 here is CASSFPTNV.

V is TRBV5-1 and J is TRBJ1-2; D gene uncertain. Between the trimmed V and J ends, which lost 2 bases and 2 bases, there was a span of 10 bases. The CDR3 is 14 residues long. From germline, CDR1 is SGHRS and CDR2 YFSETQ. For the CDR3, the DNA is TGCGCCAGCAGCTTAGGACGGACCAACTATGGCTACACCTTC. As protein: CASSLGRTNYGYTF. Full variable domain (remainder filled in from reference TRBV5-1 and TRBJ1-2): KAGVTQTPRYLIKTRGQQVTLSCSPISGHRSVSWYQQTPGQGLQFLFEYFSETQRNKGNFPGRFSGRQFSNSRSEMNVSTLELGDSALYLCASSLGRTNYGYTFGSGTRLTVV.

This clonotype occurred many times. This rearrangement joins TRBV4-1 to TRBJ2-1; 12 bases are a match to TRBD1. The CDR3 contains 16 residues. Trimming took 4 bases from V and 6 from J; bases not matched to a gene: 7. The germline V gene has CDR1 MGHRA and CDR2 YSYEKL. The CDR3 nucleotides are TGCGCCAGCAGCCCAAGGGGACAGGGGGCGCGCAATGAGCAGTTCTTC. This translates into CASSPRGQGARNEQFF.

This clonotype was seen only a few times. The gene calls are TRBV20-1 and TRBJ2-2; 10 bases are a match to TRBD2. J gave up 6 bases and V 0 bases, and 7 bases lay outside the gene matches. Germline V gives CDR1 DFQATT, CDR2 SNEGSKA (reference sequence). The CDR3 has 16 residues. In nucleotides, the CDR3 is TGCAGTGCTAGAGATGCAGCGGGGGGGAATGCCGGGGAGCTGTTTTTT. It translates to CSARDAAGGNAGELFF.

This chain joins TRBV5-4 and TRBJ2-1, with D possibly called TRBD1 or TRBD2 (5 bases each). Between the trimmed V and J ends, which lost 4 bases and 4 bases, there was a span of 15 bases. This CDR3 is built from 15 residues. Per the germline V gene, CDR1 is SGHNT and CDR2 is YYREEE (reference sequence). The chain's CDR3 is CASSANHGGYNEQFF. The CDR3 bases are TGTGCCAGCAGCGCGAACCATGGGGGTTACAATGAGCAGTTCTTC.

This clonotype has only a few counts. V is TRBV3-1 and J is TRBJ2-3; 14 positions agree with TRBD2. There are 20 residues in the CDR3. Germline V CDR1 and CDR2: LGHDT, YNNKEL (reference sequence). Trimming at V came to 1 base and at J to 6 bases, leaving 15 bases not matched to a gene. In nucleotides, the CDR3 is TGTGCCAGCAGCCAAGGGACTAGCGGGGGGCCCGCTTATCCCCTTGATACGCAGTATTTT. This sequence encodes CASSQGTSGGPAYPLDTQYF.

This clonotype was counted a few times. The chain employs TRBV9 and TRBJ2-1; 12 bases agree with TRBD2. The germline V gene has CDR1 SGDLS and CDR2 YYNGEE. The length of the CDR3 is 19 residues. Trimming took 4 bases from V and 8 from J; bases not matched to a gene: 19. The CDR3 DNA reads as TGTGCCAGCAGCCCCTATGATGGGTCTAGCGGGAGGGCCTCCTATGAGCAGTTCTTC. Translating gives CASSPYDGSSGRASYEQFF. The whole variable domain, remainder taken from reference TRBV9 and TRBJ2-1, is DSGVTQTPKHLITATGQRVTLRCSPRSGDLSVYWYQQSLDQGLQFLIQYYNGEERAKGNILERFSAQQFPDLHSELNLSSLELGDSALYFCASSPYDGSSGRASYEQFFGPGTRLTVL.

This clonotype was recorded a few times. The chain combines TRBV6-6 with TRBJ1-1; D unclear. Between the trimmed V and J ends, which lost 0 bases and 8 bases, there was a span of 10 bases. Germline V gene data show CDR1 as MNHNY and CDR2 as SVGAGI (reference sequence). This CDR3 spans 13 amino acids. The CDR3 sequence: CASSYSGGSEAFF. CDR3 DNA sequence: TGTGCCAGCAGTTACTCAGGAGGTTCGGAAGCTTTCTTT.

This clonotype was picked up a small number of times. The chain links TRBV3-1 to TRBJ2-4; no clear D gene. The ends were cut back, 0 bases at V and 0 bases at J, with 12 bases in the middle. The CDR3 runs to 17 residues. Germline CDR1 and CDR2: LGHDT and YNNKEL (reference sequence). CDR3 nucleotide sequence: TGTGCCAGCAGCCAAGATGGGCAGGCACTAGCCAAAAACATTCAGTACTTC. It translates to CASSQDGQALAKNIQYF.

The CDR3 reads CSARGLFLEGKLGEQYF. As DNA, the CDR3 is TGCAGTGCTAGAGGGCTTTTCTTGGAGGGGAAGCTCGGGGAGCAGTACTTC. V and J are TRBV20-1 and TRBJ2-7, with D possibly being TRBD2 (6 bases). Germline-derived CDR1 and CDR2 are DFQATT and SNEGSKA (reference sequence). This CDR3 has 17 residues. The ends were cut back, 1 base at V and 7 bases at J, with 26 bases in the middle.

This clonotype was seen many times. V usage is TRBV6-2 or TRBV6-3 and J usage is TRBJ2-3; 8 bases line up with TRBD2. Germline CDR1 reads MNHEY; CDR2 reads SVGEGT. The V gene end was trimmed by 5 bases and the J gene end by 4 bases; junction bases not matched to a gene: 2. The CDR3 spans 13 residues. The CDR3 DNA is TGTGCCAGCAGTAACGGGGGGGCAGATACGCAGTATTTT. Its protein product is CASSNGGADTQYF.

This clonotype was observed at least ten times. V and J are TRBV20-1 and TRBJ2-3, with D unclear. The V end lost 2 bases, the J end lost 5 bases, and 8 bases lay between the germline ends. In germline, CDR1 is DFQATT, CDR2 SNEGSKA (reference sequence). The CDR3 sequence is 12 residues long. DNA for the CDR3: TGCAGTGCTAGAAGCCCTGGAGATACGCAGTATTTT. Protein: CSARSPGDTQYF.

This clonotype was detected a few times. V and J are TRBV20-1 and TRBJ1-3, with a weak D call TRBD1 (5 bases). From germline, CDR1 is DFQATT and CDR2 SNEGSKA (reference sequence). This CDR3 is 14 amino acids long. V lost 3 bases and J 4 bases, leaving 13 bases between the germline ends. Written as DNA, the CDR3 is TGCAGTGCTAGTGTTGGGGCCAGAGGAAACACCATATATTTT. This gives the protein CSASVGARGNTIYF.

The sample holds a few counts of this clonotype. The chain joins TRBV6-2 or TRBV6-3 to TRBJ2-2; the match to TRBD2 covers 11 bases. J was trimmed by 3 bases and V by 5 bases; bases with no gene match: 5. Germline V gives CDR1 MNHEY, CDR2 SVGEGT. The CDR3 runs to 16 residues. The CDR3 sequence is CASSPGLAAYTGELFF. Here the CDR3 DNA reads TGTGCCAGCAGTCCGGGACTAGCGGCATACACCGGGGAGCTGTTTTTT.

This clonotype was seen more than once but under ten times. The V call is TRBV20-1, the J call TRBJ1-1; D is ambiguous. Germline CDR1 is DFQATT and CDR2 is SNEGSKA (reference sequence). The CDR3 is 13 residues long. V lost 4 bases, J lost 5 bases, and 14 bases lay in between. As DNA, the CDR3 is TGCAGTGCTACGCCGTTAGGACGAACTGAAGCTTTCTTT. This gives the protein CSATPLGRTEAFF.

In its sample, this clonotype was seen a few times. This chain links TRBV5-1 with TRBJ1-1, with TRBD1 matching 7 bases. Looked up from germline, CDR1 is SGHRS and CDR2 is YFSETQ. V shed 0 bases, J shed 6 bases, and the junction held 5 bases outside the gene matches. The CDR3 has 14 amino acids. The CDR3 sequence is CASSLALGGSEAFF. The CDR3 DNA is TGCGCCAGCAGCTTGGCCTTAGGGGGCTCTGAAGCTTTCTTT.

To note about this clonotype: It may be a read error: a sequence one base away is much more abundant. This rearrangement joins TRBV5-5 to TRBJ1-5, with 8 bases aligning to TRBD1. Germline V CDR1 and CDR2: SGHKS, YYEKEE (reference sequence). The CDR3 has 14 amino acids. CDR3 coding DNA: TGTGCCAGCAGCCCAGGGGGCAGCAATCGGCCCCAGCATTTT. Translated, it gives CASSPGGSNRPQHF. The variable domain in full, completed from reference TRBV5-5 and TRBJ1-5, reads DAGVTQSPTHLIKTRGQQVTLRCSPISGHKSVSWYQQVLGQGPQFIFQYYEKEERGRGNFPDRFSARQFPNYSSELNVNALLLGDSALYLCASSPGGSNRPQHFGDGTRLSIL.

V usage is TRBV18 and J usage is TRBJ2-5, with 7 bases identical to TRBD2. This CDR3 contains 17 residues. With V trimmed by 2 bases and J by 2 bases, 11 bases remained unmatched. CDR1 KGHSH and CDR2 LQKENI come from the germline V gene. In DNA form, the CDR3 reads TGTGCCAGCTCACCAACCCCAGGACGGGGGGTGCAAGAGACCCAGTACTTC. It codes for CASSPTPGRGVQETQYF.